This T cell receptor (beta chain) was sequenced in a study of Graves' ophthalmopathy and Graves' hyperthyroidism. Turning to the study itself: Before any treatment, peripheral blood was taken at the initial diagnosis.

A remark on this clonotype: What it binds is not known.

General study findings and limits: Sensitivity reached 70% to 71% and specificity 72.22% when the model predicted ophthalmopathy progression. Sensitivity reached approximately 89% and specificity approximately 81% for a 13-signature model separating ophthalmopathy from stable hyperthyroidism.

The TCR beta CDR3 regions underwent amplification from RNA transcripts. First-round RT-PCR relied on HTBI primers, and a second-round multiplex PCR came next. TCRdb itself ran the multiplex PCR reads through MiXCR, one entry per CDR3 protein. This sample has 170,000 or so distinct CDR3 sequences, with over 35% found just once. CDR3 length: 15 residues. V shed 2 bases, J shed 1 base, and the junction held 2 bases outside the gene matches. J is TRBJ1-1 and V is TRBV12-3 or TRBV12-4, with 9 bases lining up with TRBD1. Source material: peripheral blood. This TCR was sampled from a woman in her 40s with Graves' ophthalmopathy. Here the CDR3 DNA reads TGTGCCAGCAGTTTACGGGGACAGGGGAACACTGAAGCTTTCTTT. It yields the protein CASSLRGQGNTEAFF.